This TCR beta chain was profiled in a study of OX40 agonist ivuxolimab in advanced cancers. Turning to the study itself: Subjects had a mean age of roughly 60 years, with a range of roughly 20 to 79; around 83% were male. Partial responses were achieved by three patients, one with hepatocellular carcinoma and two with cutaneous melanoma.

A remark on this clone: Its antigen is undetermined.

A history of autoimmune disease or systemic immunosuppression excluded patients. Produced via immunoSEQ multiplex PCR; TCRdb's table is partial and in-frame only. The profile shows 45,000 or so clones, around 90% of them singletons. Study results and caveats: CD4+ and CD8+ T cells in blood underwent clonal expansion by week 6 at 0.1 to 3.0 mg/kg.

Sequences were derived from CD4+ or CD8+ T cells sorted from blood, sampled in a trial of the OX40 agonist ivuxolimab. The TCR was taken from an adult with an advanced solid tumor such as melanoma, head and neck, liver or kidney cancer.

CDR3: CASSLEIGTNYGYTF. Written as DNA, the CDR3 is TGCGCCAGCAGCTTGGAAATAGGGACTAACTATGGCTACACCTTC. J is TRBJ1-2 and V is TRBV5-1; D call uncertain. Trimming stripped 0 bases from V and 0 bases from J, with 9 bases between. The CDR3 spans 15 residues. The germline V gene encodes CDR1 SGHRS and CDR2 YFSETQ.